Shown below are 21 T cell receptor beta chains from a single sample sequenced in a study of vaccination and CD4 T cells after COVID-19. Researchers used the Oncomine TCR Beta short-read assay to sequence DNA from cultured CD4+ T cells. Using its own MiXCR run on the PCR reads, TCRdb lists one record per CDR3 protein. In the table there are some 9,100 distinct CDR3 sequences, about 43% of which are singletons. Their antigen targets remain unknown. Sample treatment: roughly 10-day PBMC culture with coronavirus spike peptide pools or control peptides (ViraFEST assay). Prior to the COVID-19 pandemic (2011-2018), the unexposed donor's CD4+ T cells were collected. Sample: CD4+ T cells from blood, cultured in vitro. All receptors come from a human donor in good health.

This clonotype showed up just a few times. The chain links TRBV30 to TRBJ2-7; TRBD1 or TRBD2 may be the D gene (6 bases each). The length of the CDR3 is 13 residues. V lost 3 bases and J 6 bases, leaving 15 bases between the germline ends. CDR1 is GTSNPN, CDR2 SVGIG, per germline (reference sequence). This chain's CDR3 is CAWSIRGAGEQYF. CDR3 DNA sequence: TGTGCCTGGAGCATAAGGGGGGCTGGCGAGCAGTACTTC.

The chain uses TRBV19 and TRBJ1-2, with D possibly being TRBD1 (5 bases). The CDR3 has 13 residues. The germline V and J ends were trimmed by 5 bases and 5 bases, with 12 bases remaining between them. CDR1 LNHDA and CDR2 SQIVND come from the germline V gene (reference sequence). Here the CDR3 DNA reads TGTGCCAGTAGTGCGTCCGGGGGTTATGGCTACACCTTC. Protein: CASSASGGYGYTF.

V and J are TRBV11-3 and TRBJ2-6; D gene ambiguous. V dropped 0 bases and J dropped 0 bases, with 9 bases sitting between them. The germline V gene encodes CDR1 SGHNT and CDR2 YENEEA. The CDR3 spans 17 residues. As DNA, the CDR3 is TGTGCCAGCAGCTTAGAGGATCCCCTCTCTGGGGCCAACGTCCTGACTTTC. This encodes CASSLEDPLSGANVLTF.

This clonotype was seen a few times. The rearrangement links TRBV20-1 to TRBJ2-1, with D unresolved. The germline V gene encodes CDR1 DFQATT and CDR2 SNEGSKA (reference sequence). Trimming removed 1 base from V and 9 bases from J, with 10 bases in between. CDR3 length equals 12 residues. The CDR3 loop reads CSARGTPPEQFF. CDR3 coding DNA: TGCAGTGCTAGAGGGACGCCGCCTGAGCAGTTCTTC.

This sequence joins TRBV20-1 and TRBJ1-1; D remains unclear. The CDR3 sequence is 14 residues long. Looked up from germline, CDR1 is DFQATT and CDR2 is SNEGSKA (reference sequence). V lost 2 bases, J lost 8 bases, and 18 bases lay in between. The CDR3 DNA sequence: TGCAGTGCTAGACCTACCCGACCGGCGGAGGAAGCTTTCTTT. As protein: CSARPTRPAEEAFF.

The chain combines TRBV30 with TRBJ1-6, with D uncertain. Trimming stripped 4 bases from V and 0 bases from J, with 7 bases between. The length of the CDR3 is 14 residues. Germline CDR1 is GTSNPN and CDR2 is SVGIG (reference sequence). CDR3 sequence: CAWTRSSYNSPLHF. CDR3 DNA: TGTGCCTGGACGAGGAGCTCCTATAATTCACCCCTCCACTTT.

The rearrangement uses TRBV25-1 and TRBJ2-5; tentatively, D is TRBD2 (6 bases). Trimming cost V 6 bases and J 5 bases, with 22 bases left between them. Per the germline V gene, CDR1 is MGHDK and CDR2 is SYGVNS. There are 16 residues in the CDR3. CDR3 residues: CASSDVGGTPVETQYF. The CDR3, as DNA: TGTGCCAGCAGCGACGTTGGGGGGACTCCCGTTGAGACCCAGTACTTC. The full variable domain, with the rest looked up from reference TRBV25-1 and TRBJ2-5, is EADIYQTPRYLVIGTGKKITLECSQTMGHDKMYWYQQDPGMELHLIHYSYGVNSTEKGDLSSESTVSRIRTEHFPLTLESARPSHTSQYLCASSDVGGTPVETQYFGPGTRLLVL.

This clonotype was detected a few times. The chain combines TRBV10-3 with TRBJ1-2, with 11 bases that match TRBD1. CDR3 length: 17 amino acids. V shed 2 bases and J 4 bases; nucleotides not matched to a gene: 9. CDR1 ENHRY and CDR2 SYGVKD come from the germline V gene. CDR3 amino acids: CAISERGQGVLGYGYTF. For the CDR3, the DNA is TGTGCCATCAGTGAGCGGGGACAGGGGGTGCTTGGCTATGGCTACACCTTC.

The chain has TRBV6-1 and TRBJ2-1, with 11 bases aligning to TRBD2. Germline lookup yields CDR1 MNHNS and CDR2 SASEGT. This CDR3 spans 17 amino acids. V was clipped by 6 bases and J by 5 bases; unmatched bases: 12. The CDR3 is CASRNLAGGPRDNEQFF. In DNA, the CDR3 is TGTGCCAGCAGGAATTTAGCGGGAGGGCCGAGGGACAATGAGCAGTTCTTC.

The V and J genes are TRBV19 and TRBJ1-6, with a tentative D call TRBD1 (5 bases). This CDR3 region has 14 residues. The V end lost 3 bases, the J end lost 11 bases, and 14 bases lay between the germline ends. CDR1 is LNHDA, CDR2 SQIVND, per germline (reference sequence). CDR3 bases: TGTGCCAGTAGTATCGGGGCAATTGGGACACCCCTCCACTTT. Translated, it gives CASSIGAIGTPLHF.

The V and J genes are TRBV19 and TRBJ2-1, with D maybe TRBD2 (6 bases). The CDR3 contains 11 residues. Trimming left V 3 bases short and J 10 bases short, with 7 bases between. Germline V gene data show CDR1 as LNHDA and CDR2 as SQIVND (reference sequence). The CDR3 sequence is CASSMGREQFF. DNA for the CDR3: TGTGCCAGTAGTATGGGGAGGGAGCAGTTCTTC.

In this sample, this clonotype turned up a few times. The chain recombines TRBV7-9 with TRBJ1-6; a possible D gene is TRBD1 (6 bases). V was shortened by 7 bases and J by 5 bases, with 12 bases between the two germline ends. CDR3 length: 14 residues. Germline V gene lookup returns CDR1 SEHNR and CDR2 FQNEAQ (reference sequence). CDR3 DNA: TGTGCCAGCAACGTAGGGGGGGATAATTCACCCCTCCACTTT. This encodes CASNVGGDNSPLHF.

This clonotype was counted once. The chain combines TRBV5-1 with TRBJ2-7; 8 bases fit TRBD1. J was trimmed by 5 bases and V by 2 bases; bases with no gene match: 9. The CDR3 runs 15 residues. From germline, CDR1 is SGHRS and CDR2 YFSETQ. CDR3 sequence (DNA): TGCGCCAGCAGCTTCGGGACAGGTGGTTTCCACGAGCAGTACTTC. Encoded protein: CASSFGTGGFHEQYF.

This chain joins TRBV7-6 and TRBJ2-7; D assignment may be TRBD1 or TRBD2 (6 bases each). In germline, CDR1 is SGHVS, CDR2 FNYEAQ. The CDR3 loop spans 17 amino acids. V shed 0 bases and J shed 2 bases, with 17 bases lying between them. The CDR3 sequence is CASSLAPARGVAYEQYF. The CDR3 bases are TGTGCCAGCAGCTTAGCGCCGGCAAGGGGGGTAGCCTACGAGCAGTACTTC.

This rearrangement joins TRBV29-1 to TRBJ2-3; D remains unclear. V lost 6 bases and J 2 bases, leaving 12 bases between the germline ends. Germline V gives CDR1 SQVTM, CDR2 ANQGSEA. There are 13 residues in the CDR3. Written as DNA, the CDR3 is TGCAGCGTACGACAAGGCCCCACAGATACGCAGTATTTT. Its protein product is CSVRQGPTDTQYF.

V usage is TRBV5-4 and J usage is TRBJ1-1; no firm D call. V was pared by 0 bases and J by 3 bases, with 9 bases between. The CDR3 loop spans 14 amino acids. The germline gives CDR1 SGHNT, CDR2 YYREEE (reference sequence). The CDR3 coding sequence is TGTGCCAGCAGCTTGGTGGTGGGTGACACTGAAGCTTTCTTT. Its translation is CASSLVVGDTEAFF.

The gene calls are TRBV2 and TRBJ1-1; the D is unclear. V was trimmed by 7 bases and J by 11 bases, leaving 11 bases between them. Germline lookup yields CDR1 SNHLY and CDR2 FYNNEI. The CDR3 loop spans 10 amino acids. Written as DNA, the CDR3 is TGTGCCAGCACGGTCGGTCGGGCTTTCTTT. As protein: CASTVGRAFF.

This clonotype was counted only a few times. V gene TRBV6-1 combines with J gene TRBJ1-2; no reliable D call. The CDR3 has 13 residues. Germline loops: CDR1 MNHNS, CDR2 SASEGT. The germline V and J ends were trimmed by 6 bases and 5 bases, with 13 bases remaining between them. The CDR3 DNA sequence: TGTGCCAGCAGCCCCCCGGGCCATTATGGCTACACCTTC. As protein: CASSPPGHYGYTF.

This clonotype was observed a handful of times. CDR3 DNA: TGTGCCAGCAGCCCCGACCCCTACTCTAACTATGGCTACACCTTC. Translating gives CASSPDPYSNYGYTF. The J gene is TRBJ1-2, the V gene TRBV7-2; D unresolved. Deletions cut 5 bases from V and 0 bases from J, with 13 bases between. From germline, CDR1 is SGHTA and CDR2 FQGNSA. This CDR3 comprises 15 residues.

This clonotype was seen more than once but under ten times. The chain combines TRBV11-2 with TRBJ1-2, with 10 bases aligning to TRBD1. The CDR3 sequence is 15 residues long. After removal of 4 bases from V and 14 bases from J, the junction contained 16 bases not matched to a gene. CDR1 and CDR2 from the germline V gene are SGHAT and FQNNGV. The DNA of the CDR3 is TGTGCCAGCAGCTCCCTTAGTAGGGACAGGGGTTTCGGGACCTTC. Amino acid sequence: CASSSLSRDRGFGTF.

The rearrangement joins TRBV5-5 to TRBJ2-7; D is ambiguous. Between the trimmed V and J ends, which lost 0 bases and 8 bases, there was a span of 18 bases. Per germline, CDR1 SGHKS and CDR2 YYEKEE (reference sequence). The CDR3 totals 15 residues. The DNA of the CDR3 is TGTGCCAGCAGCTTGGATTCTGACTTGGCCAAGAAGCAGTACTTC. Amino acids: CASSLDSDLAKKQYF.